This is a list of T cell receptor beta chains from one sample in a study of blood T cell repertoires in COVID-19. Profiling relied on immunoSEQ multiplex PCR, and the TCRdb table lists in-frame clones only, not all of them. The table lists under 250,000 clones, roughly 90% of them singletons. The sample consisted of peripheral blood. All receptors derive from a man aged 60-69 years who had recovered from COVID-19. Both conserved end residues are part of each CDR3. Clone size is shown for a subset of rows, as once, few, many or a class of expanded clone.

j_gene	v_gene	abundance	CDR3aa
TRBJ1-2	TRBV6-5	once	CASSLTTGSGYTF
TRBJ1-1	TRBV7-9	once	CASSPGGGLAFF
TRBJ2-7	TRBV7-9	.	CASSLDTKAEQYF
TRBJ1-2	TRBV7-9	.	CASSSRGGDLNYGYTF
TRBJ2-2	TRBV28	.	CASSPGANTGELFF
TRBJ1-2	TRBV4-2	.	CASSHTGDELYGYTF
TRBJ2-5	TRBV3-1/TRBV3-2	.	CASSRRGRGQGETQYF
TRBJ1-2	TRBV12-5	.	CASGLHEAGYTF
TRBJ2-7	TRBV29-1	few	CSASGGRSYEQYF
TRBJ2-2	TRBV10-3	.	CAISDDTRNTGELFF
TRBJ1-6	TRBV7-9	.	CASSLAGRIPSPLHF
TRBJ1-6	TRBV7-3	.	CASSGSGGPLHF
TRBJ1-1	TRBV28	.	CASSSPPMNTEAFF
TRBJ1-4	TRBV5-1	.	CASSLGQPNEKLFF
TRBJ2-1	TRBV7-2	.	CASSHRGRPYNEQFF
TRBJ1-1	TRBV3-1/TRBV3-2	.	CASSGTGRGRGFEAFF
TRBJ1-1	TRBV19	.	CASSIQLLRTGGTEAFF
TRBJ2-2	TRBV28	.	CASSRQGFTGELFF
TRBJ2-1	TRBV3-1/TRBV3-2	.	CASSSDRGPYNEQFF
TRBJ1-6	TRBV7-6	.	CASSLEGGTNSPLHF
TRBJ1-1	TRBV12-3/TRBV12-4	.	CASTHAGGTEAFF
TRBJ2-4	TRBV6-5	.	CASSKRDRSSNIQYF
TRBJ2-1	TRBV7-9	many	CASSPDSLQFLVF
TRBJ2-5	TRBV2	.	CASSVRGETQYF
TRBJ2-5	TRBV27	.	CASRTSGRAGETQYF
TRBJ1-2	TRBV12-3/TRBV12-4	.	CATRPGQHYGYTF
TRBJ2-2	TRBV7-2	once	CASSPRGDATGELFF
TRBJ1-5	TRBV30	.	CAWSFINQPQHF
TRBJ1-2	TRBV28	.	CASSSRDYYGYTF
TRBJ1-1	TRBV2	.	CASRGQLNTEAFF
TRBJ1-5	TRBV2	.	CASSELGAGQPQHF
TRBJ1-5	TRBV24-1	.	CATSDFGTGLPQHF
TRBJ2-3	TRBV15	.	CATSRGAGGADTQYF
TRBJ2-5	TRBV4-1	once	CASSIAGARGEETQYF
TRBJ1-1	TRBV5-1	.	CASRKRTGENTEAFF
TRBJ1-1	TRBV6-1	.	CASSDLRGRDTEAFF
TRBJ2-3	TRBV7-9	.	CASSFGYGTGAGTQYF
TRBJ2-7	TRBV29-1	once	CSAGQVLYEQYF
TRBJ1-3	TRBV7-8	.	CASSGGTGTISGNTIYF
TRBJ2-6	TRBV19	.	CASSNRGSGANVLTF
TRBJ1-6	TRBV7-2	.	CASTRGWDSPLHF
TRBJ2-5	TRBV11-2	.	CASSLTGTAYQETQYF
TRBJ2-3	TRBV27	.	CASSPSDRTGVDTQYF
TRBJ2-1	TRBV6-4	once	CASSLAGGHNEQFF
TRBJ2-7	TRBV28	.	CASRFGTGGVYEQYF
TRBJ1-4	TRBV5-1	.	CASSLGGQVINEKLFF
TRBJ1-2	TRBV27	.	CASSLSGGRTGNYGYTF
TRBJ1-2	TRBV10-3	.	CAITEIPGGASYGYTF
TRBJ2-6	TRBV9	.	CASSVAPSGANVLTF
TRBJ2-1	TRBV7-2	once	CASSLGLAGRYNEQFF
TRBJ1-3	TRBV6-5	.	CASSVNAGNTIYF
TRBJ2-1	TRBV5-1	.	CASRFSGENNEQFF
TRBJ1-5	TRBV19	.	CASSIESYRSLPNQPQHF
TRBJ1-2	TRBV6-6	.	CASSYSPDRAIYGYTF
TRBJ2-1	TRBV14	.	CASSQDPKQFF
TRBJ2-5	TRBV5-1	.	CASRFGTRVETQYF
TRBJ2-1	TRBV10-3	.	CAISALAGGPSSYNEQFF
TRBJ2-7	TRBV29-1	.	CSGTTGLGDEQYF